Each of the 14 T cell receptor beta chains below was sequenced from the same sample in a study of T cells in Graves' hyperthyroidism and ophthalmopathy. From RNA transcripts, TCR beta CDR3 regions were amplified. The study used the HTBI primer set for a first-round RT-PCR of the TCR CDR3. TCRdb called the multiplex PCR reads again in MiXCR, with one record for every CDR3 protein. The sample holds about 420,000 distinct CDR3 sequences, about a sixth seen once. Sequencing used blood. These receptors came from a woman aged 18 to 35 with Graves' hyperthyroidism.

This clonotype was seen more than once but under ten times. This chain uses TRBV19 with TRBJ2-7; tentatively, D is TRBD1 (5 bases). This CDR3 is built from 13 residues. Germline CDR1 LNHDA, CDR2 SQIVND (reference sequence). V was pared by 7 bases and J by 3 bases, with 13 bases between. The chain's CDR3 is CASKDTVGYEQYF. The CDR3 DNA sequence: TGTGCCAGTAAGGACACAGTAGGCTACGAGCAGTACTTC.

This clonotype was seen more than once but under ten times. This chain joins TRBV7-2 and TRBJ2-7; maybe TRBD2 (5 bases). V lost 5 bases to trimming and J lost 2 bases, with 16 bases between them. The CDR3 consists of 15 residues. In germline, CDR1 is SGHTA, CDR2 FQGNSA. The CDR3: CASSIDVLRAYEQYF. The CDR3 DNA follows: TGTGCCAGCAGCATAGACGTCCTGAGGGCCTACGAGCAGTACTTC.

This clonotype was recorded a few times. The J gene is TRBJ2-2, the V gene TRBV6-1; D is tentatively TRBD1 or TRBD2 (6 bases each). Germline lookup yields CDR1 MNHNS and CDR2 SASEGT. With 6 bases removed from V and 0 bases from J, the gap between germline ends came to 17 bases. This CDR3 contains 17 residues. CDR3 DNA sequence: TGTGCCAGCAGATTGTCTTTCGGGGGCCCGAACACCGGGGAGCTGTTTTTT. Residues: CASRLSFGGPNTGELFF.

This clonotype showed up many times. The V call is TRBV4-3, the J call TRBJ1-2; D unresolved. The CDR3 length is 14 residues. The V gene's germline CDR1 is LGHNA and CDR2 YSLEER. The V end lost 2 bases, the J end lost 2 bases, and 9 bases lay between the germline ends. The CDR3 spells CASSQLGTNYGYTF. CDR3 bases: TGCGCCAGCAGCCAACTCGGAACGAACTATGGCTACACCTTC.

Turning to this clonotype: The junction does not match germline at one end; this may be a read error. This chain uses TRBV20-1 with TRBJ1-5; 7 nucleotides align to TRBD1. CDR1 is DFQATT and CDR2 is SNEGSKA in the germline V gene (reference sequence). The CDR3 spans 15 residues. CDR3: CSAREPRGKDQPQHF. Written as DNA, the CDR3 is TGCAGTGCTAGAGAACCCAGGGGGAAGGATCAACCCCAGCATTTT.

This clonotype was observed many times. V is TRBV27 and J is TRBJ2-3; 10 bases are a match to TRBD2. CDR1 is MNHEY and CDR2 is SMNVEV in the germline V gene (reference sequence). The CDR3 is 15 amino acids. Losses at the gene ends were 5 bases for V and 4 bases for J; bases not matched to a gene: 6. CDR3 DNA sequence: TGTGCCAGCAGTGAGCGGGAGGGCCTGCCAGATACGCAGTATTTT. It is translated as CASSEREGLPDTQYF.

The table lists this clonotype with a few counts. The V call is TRBV6-2 or TRBV6-3, the J call TRBJ2-2; perhaps TRBD1 as D (5 bases). This CDR3 is 16 amino acids long. Germline CDR1 and CDR2: MNHEY and SVGEGT. V was cut by 8 bases and J by 2 bases, with 18 bases left in between. CDR3 coding DNA: TGTGCCAGCTCCCCCTGGGTAGGGGTCAACACCGGGGAGCTGTTTTTT. It is translated as CASSPWVGVNTGELFF.

This clonotype was recorded at least ten times. The chain joins TRBV20-1 to TRBJ2-1; no clear D gene. V gave up 4 bases and J gave up 2 bases, with 15 bases separating them. CDR1 and CDR2 (germline): DFQATT, SNEGSKA (reference sequence). The CDR3 spans 15 residues. CDR3 sequence: CSATPATVAYNEQFF. The CDR3 nucleotides are TGCAGTGCTACGCCCGCCACAGTCGCCTACAATGAGCAGTTCTTC.

In this sample, this clonotype turned up once. The rearrangement uses TRBV10-1 and TRBJ2-3, with a tentative D call TRBD2 (6 bases). CDR3 length: 16 amino acids. Germline-derived CDR1 and CDR2 are WNHNN and SYGVQD (reference sequence). Deletions cut 3 bases from V and 0 bases from J, with 13 bases between. CDR3 nucleotide sequence: TGCGCCAGCAGTGAAGGGCTGGCGGGGAGCACAGATACGCAGTATTTT. Protein: CASSEGLAGSTDTQYF.

This clonotype was seen more than once but under ten times. The chain joins TRBV4-1 to TRBJ1-5; TRBD1 is a possible D gene (5 bases). Germline CDR1 reads MGHRA; CDR2 reads YSYEKL. V gave up 3 bases and J gave up 5 bases, with 14 bases separating them. The CDR3 spans 15 residues. CDR3: CASSQSTGVYQPQHF. In DNA form, the CDR3 reads TGCGCCAGCAGCCAGTCCACAGGAGTTTATCAGCCCCAGCATTTT.

The table lists this clonotype with many counts. This chain links TRBV4-3 with TRBJ2-5, with 9 bases lining up with TRBD2. After removal of 4 bases from V and 5 bases from J, the junction contained 8 bases not matched to a gene. Germline assignment: CDR1 LGHNA and CDR2 YSLEER. The length of the CDR3 is 15 residues. This CDR3 is CASSLTGTSIETQYF. The CDR3, as DNA: TGCGCCAGCAGCCTCACCGGGACTAGCATCGAGACCCAGTACTTC.

This clonotype was observed at least ten times. This chain joins TRBV12-3 or TRBV12-4 and TRBJ2-1; 10 bases map to TRBD2. This CDR3 comprises 17 residues. Trimming at V came to 2 bases and at J to 4 bases, leaving 8 bases not matched to a gene. The CDR3 DNA sequence: TGTGCCAGCAGTTTACCCCCAGCTAGCGGGAGATACAATGAGCAGTTCTTC. This encodes CASSLPPASGRYNEQFF.

Many counts were recorded for this clonotype. The chain has TRBV28 and TRBJ2-3; unclear D gene. The V end was cut by 3 bases, the J end by 2 bases, with 9 bases between. CDR1 and CDR2 from the germline V gene are MDHEN and SYDVKM. This CDR3 spans 14 amino acids. The CDR3 loop reads CASSFRAATDTQYF. CDR3 in DNA: TGTGCCAGCAGTTTTAGGGCCGCCACAGATACGCAGTATTTT.

This clonotype was recorded at least ten times. The chain carries TRBV28 and TRBJ1-4; D is ambiguous. V lost 1 base and J lost 0, with 6 bases in between. Germline CDR1 reads MDHEN; CDR2 reads SYDVKM. This CDR3 has 15 residues. CDR3 nucleotide sequence: TGTGCCAGCAGTTTATTGAGGGCAACTAATGAAAAACTGTTTTTT. It codes for CASSLLRATNEKLFF.